This T cell receptor beta chain was observed in a study of blood T cell repertoires in COVID-19. Trimming took off 7 bases at V and 4 bases at J, with 13 bases between the two ends. CDR1 MNHEY and CDR2 SVGAGI come from the germline V gene. The CDR3 contains 14 residues. This clone was seen a single time. Original methodology: The assay estimated nucleated cells by amplifying reference gene primers. TCRdb's table, derived via immunoSEQ multiplex PCR, lists solely in-frame clones and lacks some. V and J calls plus clone size are reproduced from that table; the DNA served to infer D and trimming. The data contain approximately 100,000 clones, 90% to 95% of them singletons.

The chain combines TRBV6-5 with TRBJ2-2; weak D call: TRBD2 (6 bases). The TCR originated in a middle-aged man with acute or convalescent COVID-19. Input material: peripheral blood. The CDR3 region is CASTAGGSTGELFF. The CDR3 DNA reads as TGTGCCAGCACCGCCGGGGGAAGCACCGGGGAGCTGTTTTTT.